These T cell receptor beta chains were read from a single sample in a study of cytomegalovirus exposure and HLA in healthy donors. Clones were sequenced by immunoSEQ multiplex PCR, and TCRdb holds only the in-frame ones, with some missing. The repertoire holds a few hundred thousand clones, approximately 90% seen once, with 0.83% in the top ten. Input material: PBMCs. Receptors were obtained from a woman in her late teens or twenties in good health and CMV-seronegative. Each CDR3 is given without its conserved first and last residue. D genes are given only for firm matches.

v_call: TRBV5-6; d_call: .; j_call: TRBJ2-4; cdr3_aa: ASSFFTGPQGSKNIQY
v_call: TRBV10-2; d_call: .; j_call: TRBJ2-1; cdr3_aa: ASSEPKIISRNEQF
v_call: TRBV11-2; d_call: .; j_call: TRBJ2-3; cdr3_aa: ASTLWRGDTQY
v_call: TRBV5-6; d_call: TRBD1; j_call: TRBJ1-2; cdr3_aa: ASSLGQVRVYGYT
v_call: TRBV28; d_call: .; j_call: TRBJ1-5; cdr3_aa: ASSQGGSNQPQH
v_call: TRBV5-1; d_call: TRBD2; j_call: TRBJ2-1; cdr3_aa: ASSPEGTSGGARYNEQF
v_call: TRBV7-9; d_call: TRBD2; j_call: TRBJ2-3; cdr3_aa: ASSRPNIAGGSTDTQY
v_call: TRBV2; d_call: TRBD2; j_call: TRBJ2-3; cdr3_aa: ASRGLAGGFTDTQY
v_call: TRBV27; d_call: TRBD1; j_call: TRBJ1-2; cdr3_aa: ASSLTGAVYGYT
v_call: TRBV7-6; d_call: TRBD1; j_call: TRBJ1-4; cdr3_aa: ASSLPGQDEKLF
v_call: TRBV7-8; d_call: TRBD2; j_call: TRBJ2-2; cdr3_aa: ASSWRGGSGELF
v_call: TRBV30; d_call: TRBD2; j_call: TRBJ2-3; cdr3_aa: AWSLWASGADTQY
v_call: TRBV4-1; d_call: .; j_call: TRBJ1-6; cdr3_aa: ASSQGPGAPLH
v_call: TRBV7-2; d_call: .; j_call: TRBJ2-1; cdr3_aa: ASSSSSYNEQF
v_call: TRBV7-9; d_call: .; j_call: TRBJ1-1; cdr3_aa: ASSLEQGVADTEAF
v_call: TRBV15; d_call: .; j_call: TRBJ2-7; cdr3_aa: ATRNPGNEQY
v_call: TRBV5-1; d_call: TRBD1; j_call: TRBJ1-4; cdr3_aa: ASSLGQVNEKLF
v_call: TRBV9; d_call: TRBD2; j_call: TRBJ2-1; cdr3_aa: ASSAEGTSGNNEQF
v_call: TRBV21-1; d_call: .; j_call: TRBJ2-7; cdr3_aa: ASPRRDEQY
v_call: TRBV9; d_call: .; j_call: TRBJ1-6; cdr3_aa: ASSVQLGSPLH
v_call: TRBV27; d_call: TRBD2; j_call: TRBJ2-1; cdr3_aa: ASSPTSGGDSEQF
v_call: TRBV14; d_call: .; j_call: TRBJ2-1; cdr3_aa: ASSQGSRGDRDEQF
v_call: TRBV25-1; d_call: TRBD2; j_call: TRBJ2-7; cdr3_aa: ATSAGNSGYEQY
v_call: TRBV7-9; d_call: .; j_call: TRBJ2-7; cdr3_aa: ASSLSSRVYEQY
v_call: TRBV28; d_call: .; j_call: TRBJ1-5; cdr3_aa: ASSPRRALYSNQPQH
v_call: TRBV4-1; d_call: .; j_call: TRBJ2-3; cdr3_aa: ASSSIQGTDTQY
v_call: TRBV30; d_call: .; j_call: TRBJ1-1; cdr3_aa: AWTRGVPAF
v_call: TRBV2; d_call: TRBD2; j_call: TRBJ2-5; cdr3_aa: ASSTGGTSGETQY
v_call: TRBV6-5; d_call: TRBD1; j_call: TRBJ1-2; cdr3_aa: ASSYSPGQGLLYT
v_call: TRBV2; d_call: TRBD2; j_call: TRBJ2-7; cdr3_aa: ASRGGIGLSYEQY
v_call: TRBV7-3; d_call: TRBD2; j_call: TRBJ2-1; cdr3_aa: ASSGTSGRSNEQF
v_call: TRBV15; d_call: .; j_call: TRBJ2-7; cdr3_aa: ATSRDRVNEQY
v_call: TRBV4-2; d_call: .; j_call: TRBJ2-3; cdr3_aa: ASSRGREQGGTQY
v_call: TRBV5-1; d_call: .; j_call: TRBJ2-3; cdr3_aa: ASSLGQLTDTQY
v_call: TRBV27; d_call: .; j_call: TRBJ2-1; cdr3_aa: ASSLREFSEQF
v_call: TRBV4-1; d_call: TRBD1; j_call: TRBJ2-7; cdr3_aa: ASSQDHYDRAYEQY
v_call: TRBV6-5; d_call: .; j_call: TRBJ2-3; cdr3_aa: ASSRLGGKTDTQY
v_call: TRBV5-1; d_call: TRBD1; j_call: TRBJ1-1; cdr3_aa: ASSAGTGPTEAF
v_call: TRBV15; d_call: TRBD1; j_call: TRBJ1-2; cdr3_aa: ATSRAYGTGAGDYGYT
v_call: TRBV4-1; d_call: .; j_call: TRBJ1-5; cdr3_aa: ASSQDGAGFQPQH
v_call: TRBV28; d_call: TRBD1; j_call: TRBJ2-4; cdr3_aa: ASSGYRDRIAKNIQY
v_call: TRBV7-3; d_call: TRBD2; j_call: TRBJ2-3; cdr3_aa: ASSPSQRGRLTDTQY
v_call: TRBV29-1; d_call: TRBD1; j_call: TRBJ1-2; cdr3_aa: SVMATGGSYGYT
v_call: TRBV6-1; d_call: TRBD2; j_call: TRBJ2-7; cdr3_aa: ASRSGRLYEQY
v_call: TRBV27; d_call: TRBD2; j_call: TRBJ2-7; cdr3_aa: ASSLSASGYEQY
v_call: TRBV28; d_call: .; j_call: TRBJ1-3; cdr3_aa: ASPMGGTFLRGNTIY
v_call: TRBV6-6; d_call: TRBD1; j_call: TRBJ2-1; cdr3_aa: ACSIQGSGSEQF
v_call: TRBV25-1; d_call: .; j_call: TRBJ2-2; cdr3_aa: ASSGVRDTGELF
v_call: TRBV28; d_call: .; j_call: TRBJ2-7; cdr3_aa: ASSLRQGSYEQY
v_call: TRBV29-1; d_call: .; j_call: TRBJ1-4; cdr3_aa: SVEDQQRSNEKLF
v_call: TRBV5-1; d_call: TRBD2; j_call: TRBJ2-3; cdr3_aa: ASSRTSGGADGKADTQY